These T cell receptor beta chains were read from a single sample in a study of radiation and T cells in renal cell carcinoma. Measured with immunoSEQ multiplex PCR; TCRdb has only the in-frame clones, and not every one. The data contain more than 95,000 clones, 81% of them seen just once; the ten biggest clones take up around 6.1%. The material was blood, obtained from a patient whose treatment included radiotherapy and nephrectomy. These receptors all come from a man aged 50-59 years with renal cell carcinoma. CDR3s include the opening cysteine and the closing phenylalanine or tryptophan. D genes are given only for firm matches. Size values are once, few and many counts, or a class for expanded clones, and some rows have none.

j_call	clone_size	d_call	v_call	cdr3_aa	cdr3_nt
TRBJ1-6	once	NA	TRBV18	CASSPRLRDSLPSNSPLHF	TGTGCCAGCTCACCAAGGCTGCGTGATAGCCTACCCTCCAATTCACCCCTCCACTTT
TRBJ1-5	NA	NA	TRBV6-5	CASSPQLAQPQHF	TGTGCCAGCAGTCCCCAATTAGCTCAGCCCCAGCATTTT
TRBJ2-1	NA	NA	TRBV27	CASSLLGEKNNEQFF	TGTGCCAGCAGTTTACTCGGGGAGAAAAACAATGAGCAGTTCTTC
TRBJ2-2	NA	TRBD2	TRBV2	CASSPRMAGGHGELFF	TGTGCCAGCAGTCCCAGGATGGCGGGGGGGCATGGGGAGCTGTTTTTT
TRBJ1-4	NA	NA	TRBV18	CASSPTTGIGQKLFF	TGTGCCAGCTCACCAACTACAGGAATAGGGCAAAAACTGTTTTTT
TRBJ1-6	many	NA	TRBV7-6	CASSPGARESYNSPLHF	TGTGCCAGCAGCCCCGGGGCCAGGGAATCCTATAATTCACCCCTCCACTTT
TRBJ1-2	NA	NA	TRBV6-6	CASGTGGSNYGYTF	TGTGCCAGCGGCACCGGGGGGTCTAACTATGGCTACACCTTC
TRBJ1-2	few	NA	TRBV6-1	CASSPEANYGYTF	TGTGCCTCCAGCCCGGAAGCTAACTATGGCTACACCTTC
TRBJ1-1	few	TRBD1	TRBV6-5	CASRAGQGATEAFF	TGTGCCAGCAGAGCCGGACAGGGGGCCACTGAAGCTTTCTTT
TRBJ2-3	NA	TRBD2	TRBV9	CASSVVAGRTDTQYF	TGTGCCAGCAGCGTAGTAGCGGGACGAACAGATACGCAGTATTTT
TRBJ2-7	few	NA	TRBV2	CASSEARGSEQYF	TGTGCCAGCAGTGAAGCAAGAGGTAGCGAGCAGTACTTC
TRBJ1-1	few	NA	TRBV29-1	CSPLRAENTEAFF	TGCAGCCCACTCAGGGCCGAAAACACTGAAGCTTTCTTT
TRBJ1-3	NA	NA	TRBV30	CAWSTGFSGNTIYF	TGTGCCTGGAGCACAGGTTTCTCTGGAAACACCATATATTTT
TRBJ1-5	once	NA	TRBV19	CASSMGGVGNQPQHF	TGTGCCAGTAGTATGGGAGGGGTAGGCAATCAGCCCCAGCATTTT
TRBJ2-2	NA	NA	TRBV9	CASSVEGLAGELFF	TGTGCCAGCAGCGTAGAGGGTCTAGCCGGGGAGCTGTTTTTT
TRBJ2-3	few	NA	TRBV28	CAIRDLRTDTQYF	TGTGCCATCAGGGACCTACGGACAGATACGCAGTATTTT
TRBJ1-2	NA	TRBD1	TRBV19	CASTQKGRGHYGYTF	TGTGCCAGTACCCAAAAGGGCAGGGGGCACTATGGCTACACCTTC